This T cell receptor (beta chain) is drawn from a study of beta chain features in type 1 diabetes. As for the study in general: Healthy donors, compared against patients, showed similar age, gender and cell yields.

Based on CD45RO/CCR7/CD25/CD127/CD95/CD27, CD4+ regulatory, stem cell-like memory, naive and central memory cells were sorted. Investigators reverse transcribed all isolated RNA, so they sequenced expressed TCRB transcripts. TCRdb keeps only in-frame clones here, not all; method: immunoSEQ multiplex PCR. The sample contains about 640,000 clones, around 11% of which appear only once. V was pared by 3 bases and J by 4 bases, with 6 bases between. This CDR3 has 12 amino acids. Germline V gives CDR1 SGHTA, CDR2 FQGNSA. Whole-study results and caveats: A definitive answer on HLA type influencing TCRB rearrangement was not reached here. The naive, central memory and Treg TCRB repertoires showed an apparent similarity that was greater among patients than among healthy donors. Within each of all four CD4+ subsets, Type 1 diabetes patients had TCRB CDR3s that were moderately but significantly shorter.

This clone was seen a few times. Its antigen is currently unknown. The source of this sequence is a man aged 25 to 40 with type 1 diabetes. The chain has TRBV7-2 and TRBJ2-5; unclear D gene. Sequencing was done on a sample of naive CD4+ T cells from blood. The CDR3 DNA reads TGTGCCAGCAGCTTCGCAGGAGAGACCCAGTACTTC. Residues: CASSFAGETQYF.